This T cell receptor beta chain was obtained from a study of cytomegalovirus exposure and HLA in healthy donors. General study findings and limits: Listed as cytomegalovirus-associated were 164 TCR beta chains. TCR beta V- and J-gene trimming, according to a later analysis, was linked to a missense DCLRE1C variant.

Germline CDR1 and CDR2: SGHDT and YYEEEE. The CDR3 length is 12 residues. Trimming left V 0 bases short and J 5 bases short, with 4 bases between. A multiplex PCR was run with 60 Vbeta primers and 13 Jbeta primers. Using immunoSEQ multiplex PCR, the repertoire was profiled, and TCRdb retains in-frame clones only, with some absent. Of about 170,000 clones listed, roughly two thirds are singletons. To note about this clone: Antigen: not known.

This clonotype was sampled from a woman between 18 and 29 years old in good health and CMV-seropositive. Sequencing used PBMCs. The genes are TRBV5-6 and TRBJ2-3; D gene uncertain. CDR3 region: CASSLAQDTQYF. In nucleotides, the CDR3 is TGTGCCAGCAGCTTGGCCCAAGATACGCAGTATTTT.